The rows below give T cell receptor beta chains drawn from one sample of a study of blood T cell repertoires in COVID-19. Only in-frame clones appear in the TCRdb table, and some are missing; sequencing was by immunoSEQ multiplex PCR. Of about 200,000 clones listed, approximately 83% were seen once; the top ten hold 3% to 4%. What was sequenced was PBMCs or T cells enriched from blood (not recorded which). Every receptor here comes from a woman aged 40 to 50 with acute COVID-19. The CDR3 runs from the conserved cysteine through the conserved F or W. D genes are given only for firm matches. Rows give clone size only sometimes, using once, few, many, or a class for an expanded clone.

v_call,clone_size,j_call,d_call,cdr3_aa,cdr3_nt
TRBV9,.,TRBJ2-1,TRBD2,CASSPSAGATSYNEQFF,TGTGCCAGCAGCCCTTCAGCGGGAGCTACCTCCTACAATGAGCAGTTCTTC
TRBV6-2/TRBV6-3,.,TRBJ1-6,.,CASSYRQSNSPLHF,TGTGCCAGCAGTTACCGACAGTCCAATTCACCCCTCCACTTT
TRBV3-1/TRBV3-2,.,TRBJ1-6,TRBD1,CASSQQAGTGKSPLHF,TGTGCCAGCAGCCAGCAAGCCGGGACAGGGAAATCACCCCTCCACTTT
TRBV28,.,TRBJ1-5,TRBD1,CASSSPTGGSQPQHF,TGTGCCAGCAGTTCTCCGACAGGGGGGAGTCAGCCCCAGCATTTT
TRBV9,.,TRBJ2-2,.,CASRVNTGFGELFF,TGTGCCAGCAGGGTCAATACAGGGTTCGGGGAGCTGTTTTTT
TRBV11-3,once,TRBJ2-7,TRBD2,CASSFLSGSWYEQYF,TGTGCCAGCAGCTTCCTCAGCGGGAGTTGGTACGAGCAGTACTTC
TRBV13,.,TRBJ2-1,TRBD1,CASSLGRGEQFF,TGTGCCAGCAGCTTAGGCAGGGGGGAGCAGTTCTTC
TRBV11-3,few,TRBJ2-3,TRBD2,CASSRGVAASTDTQYF,TGTGCCAGCAGCCGGGGGGTAGCGGCTAGCACAGATACGCAGTATTTT
TRBV14,.,TRBJ2-2,.,CASSQDRTGELFF,TGTGCCAGCAGCCAAGATCGGACCGGGGAGCTGTTTTTT
TRBV2,once,TRBJ1-5,.,CASTLGGSYGNQPQHF,TGTGCCAGCACCTTGGGGGGGAGCTATGGCAATCAGCCCCAGCATTTT
TRBV5-1,.,TRBJ2-7,TRBD2,CASSLEGTSGRAEQYF,TGCGCCAGCAGCTTGGAGGGCACTAGCGGGAGAGCCGAGCAGTACTTC